The text below deals with one T cell receptor beta chain. Its antigen is still unknown. Template for every sorted-subset replicate PCR totaled approximately 200 ng DNA, roughly 30,000 T cell genomes. Data came from immunoSEQ multiplex PCR; TCRdb stores just in-frame clones and leaves some out. The profile shows approximately 1,500,000 clones, around 97% of them singletons. The authors divided CD4+ cells into CD45RA+ naive and CD45RA-negative memory subsets. This specimen belongs to a study of shared clonotypes between healthy human individuals. Study results and limitations: Generally, naive subsets (rather than memory subsets) showed larger estimated richness.

This CDR3 comprises 16 residues. The origin of this receptor is a man younger than 40 in good health. The sample was naive CD4+ T cells sorted from blood. Subset of the sample: CD45RA+ positively selected. V and J are TRBV21-1 and TRBJ2-1; the D call of TRBD2 is as the table states it, not checked on the DNA. TRBV21-1 is listed as a pseudogene. The CDR3 DNA is TGTGCCAGCAGCAAAGTAGTTCTGAGCTCCTACAATGAGCAGTTCTTC. This encodes CASSKVVLSSYNEQFF.